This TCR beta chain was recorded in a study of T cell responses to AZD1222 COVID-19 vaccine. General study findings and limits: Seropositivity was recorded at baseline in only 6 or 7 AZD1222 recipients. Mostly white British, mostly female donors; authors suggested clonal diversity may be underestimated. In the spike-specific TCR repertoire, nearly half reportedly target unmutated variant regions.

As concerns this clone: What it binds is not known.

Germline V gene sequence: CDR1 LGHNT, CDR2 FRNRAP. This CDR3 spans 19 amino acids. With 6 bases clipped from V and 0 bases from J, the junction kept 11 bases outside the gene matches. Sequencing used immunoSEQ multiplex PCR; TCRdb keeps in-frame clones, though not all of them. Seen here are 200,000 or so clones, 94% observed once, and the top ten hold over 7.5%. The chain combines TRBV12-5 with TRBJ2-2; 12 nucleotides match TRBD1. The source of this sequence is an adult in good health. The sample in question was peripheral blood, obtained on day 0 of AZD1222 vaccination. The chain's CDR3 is CASGTGTGGGIANTGELFF. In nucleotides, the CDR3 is TGTGCTAGTGGCACTGGGACAGGGGGCGGTATTGCGAACACCGGGGAGCTGTTTTTT.